The rows below give T cell receptor beta chains drawn from one sample of a study of memory B cells and T cells in multiple sclerosis. The assay was immunoSEQ multiplex PCR, and TCRdb's table has in-frame clones only and misses some. This sample has 46,000 or so clones, with over 70% found just once. These receptors' targets are unknown. The specimen sequenced was PBMCs from blood kept in culture. These receptors were obtained from a human donor with multiple sclerosis. CDR3s include the opening cysteine and the closing phenylalanine or tryptophan. D genes are given only for firm matches. Clone size is shown for a subset of rows, as once, few, many or a class of expanded clone.

v_gene,j_gene,d_gene,abundance,CDR3nt,CDR3aa
TRBV2,TRBJ2-7,.,few,TGTGCCAGCAGTGTTTGGGATCCCACCTACGAGCAGTACTTC,CASSVWDPTYEQYF
TRBV5-1,TRBJ1-2,.,.,TGCGCCAGCAGTGGGACGGCTGGGGATTATGGCTACACCTTC,CASSGTAGDYGYTF
TRBV4-1,TRBJ1-4,TRBD1,.,TGCGCCAGCAGCCAAGATCGGACAGGGGGTGAAAAACTGTTTTTT,CASSQDRTGGEKLFF
TRBV7-9,TRBJ2-3,.,once,TGTGCCAGCAGCTTAATCGGGCCTTACACAGATACGCAGTATTTT,CASSLIGPYTDTQYF
TRBV4-2,TRBJ2-6,.,once,TGTGCCAGCAGTCTATCCAAGGGAAGATCCGGGGCCAACGTCCTGACTTTC,CASSLSKGRSGANVLTF
TRBV14,TRBJ2-7,.,once,TGTGCCAGCAGCCAATCGTCAGGTATCTACGAGCAGTACTTC,CASSQSSGIYEQYF
TRBV30,TRBJ1-4,TRBD1,.,TGTGCCTGGTCTTACAGGGGCTATGAAAAACTGTTTTTT,CAWSYRGYEKLFF
TRBV6-5,TRBJ1-2,.,.,TGTGCCAGCAGTCAGGGGTCCCCGGGGTATGGCTACACCTTC,CASSQGSPGYGYTF
TRBV19,TRBJ1-2,TRBD1,.,TGTGCCAGTAGTGGAGGACAGGGGGCATCATATGGCTACACCTTC,CASSGGQGASYGYTF
TRBV28,TRBJ1-2,.,.,TGTGCCAGCAGTGTTGGCAGGACAAACTATGGCTACACCTTC,CASSVGRTNYGYTF
TRBV5-1,TRBJ2-7,.,.,TGCGCCAGCAGCTTAGAAAACGAGCAGTACTTC,CASSLENEQYF
TRBV5-6,TRBJ2-2,TRBD1,.,TGTGCCAGCAGCTTGGCTCTACAGGGGCACGGAGGGGAGCTGTTTTTT,CASSLALQGHGGELFF
TRBV5-1,TRBJ2-7,.,.,TGCGCCAGCAGCCTCCGGGACGGCTCCTACGAGCAGTACTTC,CASSLRDGSYEQYF
TRBV13,TRBJ1-1,.,.,TGTGCCAGCAGCTTAGCGAGGCTGGAAGCTTTCTTT,CASSLARLEAFF
TRBV4-2,TRBJ1-6,.,.,TGTGCCAGCAGCCAAGACGGGCAGGCAATTAATTCACCCCTCCACTTT,CASSQDGQAINSPLHF
TRBV7-9,TRBJ1-3,.,.,TGTGCCAGCAGCTTAGGTTTATTCGGAAACACCATATATTTT,CASSLGLFGNTIYF
TRBV27,TRBJ2-1,.,.,TGTGCCAGCAGTTTATCAGGGAGCTCCTACAATGAGCAGTTCTTC,CASSLSGSSYNEQFF
TRBV5-1,TRBJ1-3,.,.,TGCGCCAGCAGCTTGGGGGACGGAACTGGAAACACCATATATTTT,CASSLGDGTGNTIYF